The 27 T cell receptor beta chains below all came from one sample that was sequenced in a study of cytomegalovirus exposure and HLA in healthy donors. The PCR had 60 Vbeta and 13 Jbeta primers. Clones were read by immunoSEQ multiplex PCR, and TCRdb kept only the in-frame ones, dropping some. Among about 160,000 clones, about 88% were seen once, and the ten largest hold about 2.1%. Sequenced material: PBMCs. The receptors shown here come from a young woman in good health and CMV-seronegative.

V is TRBV6-5 and J is TRBJ1-2; no clear D gene. Per germline, CDR1 MNHEY and CDR2 SVGAGI. This CDR3 is built from 16 residues. Trimming shortened V by 0 bases and J by 7 bases, and 18 bases separated the two germline ends. The CDR3 is CASSYSNSPVGLGYTF. Here the CDR3 DNA reads TGTGCCAGCAGTTACTCGAACAGTCCCGTTGGGCTTGGCTACACCTTC.

The CDR3 coding sequence is TGTGCCAGCAGCTCCGAGAGGACAGGGTTAGGCGAGCAGTACTTC. Encoded protein: CASSSERTGLGEQYF. The gene calls are TRBV7-9 and TRBJ2-7, with TRBD1 identical over 8 bases. Germline values: CDR1 SEHNR, CDR2 FQNEAQ (reference sequence). Germline trimming cut 4 bases from V and 6 bases from J; bases unmatched to any gene: 11. This CDR3 has 15 residues.

The gene calls are TRBV2 and TRBJ2-2; D remains unclear. The germline gives CDR1 SNHLY, CDR2 FYNNEI. The V end was cut by 7 bases, the J end by 7 bases, with 7 bases between. CDR3 length: 11 residues. CDR3 coding DNA: TGTGCCAGCACCCCGGGCGGGGAGCTGTTTTTT. Translation: CASTPGGELFF.

This chain uses TRBV23-1 with TRBJ2-4; TRBD1 aligns across 7 bases. TRBV23-1 counts as an open reading frame of uncertain function. This CDR3 has 17 amino acids. Trimming cost V 5 bases and J 3 bases; bases outside gene matches: 13. CDR3 DNA sequence: TGCGCCAGCAGTATAAAGAGGGGGCGTTGGGTCAAAAACATTCAGTACTTC. Translation: CASSIKRGRWVKNIQYF.

The V gene is TRBV6-4, the J gene TRBJ2-3; 8 nucleotides match TRBD2. The J segment lost 2 bases and the V segment lost 2 bases, leaving 3 bases of the junction unmatched. CDR1 and CDR2 (germline): MRHNA, SNTAGT. The CDR3 is 15 residues long. The CDR3 spells CASSDTSGPTDTQYF. CDR3 coding DNA: TGTGCCAGCAGTGACACTAGCGGCCCCACAGATACGCAGTATTTT.

In its sample, this clone was seen once. At one end, the junction sequence differs from germline, possibly due to a read error. The V gene is TRBV7-9, the J gene TRBJ1-2; 10 nucleotides agree with TRBD1. Germline assignment: CDR1 SEHNR and CDR2 FQNEAQ (reference sequence). The CDR3 has 18 amino acids. The CDR3 nucleotides are TGTACCAGCAGCTTAAGAGACGGGACAGGGGTTCGTCCTCATGGCTACACCTTC. It codes for CTSSLRDGTGVRPHGYTF.

V usage is TRBV15 and J usage is TRBJ2-7, with D possibly being TRBD2 (6 bases). The CDR3 covers 20 residues. V lost 0 bases, J lost 2 bases, and 26 bases lay in between. Per the germline V gene, CDR1 is LNHNV and CDR2 is YYDKDF (reference sequence). In DNA form, the CDR3 reads TGTGCCACCAGCAGAGATCTTGAAAAGGGAGGCGAGTTTAGGGCCTACGAGCAGTACTTC. Translation gives CATSRDLEKGGEFRAYEQYF.

The chain recombines TRBV6-4 with TRBJ2-3, with 7 positions matching TRBD1. The CDR3 sequence is 16 residues long. Germline CDR1 reads MRHNA; CDR2 reads SNTAGT. V trimming: 3 bases; J trimming: 5 bases; junction bases outside the gene matches: 11. The CDR3 nucleotides are TGTGCCAGCAGTGAAGGGGGCAGATACTCACGAGATACGCAGTATTTT. Protein: CASSEGGRYSRDTQYF.

CDR3 protein: CASRRLRELYGYTF. The DNA of the CDR3 is TGTGCCAGCAGGAGACTGCGCGAGCTCTATGGCTACACCTTC. This rearrangement joins TRBV27 to TRBJ1-2; unclear D gene. The germline CDR1 and CDR2 sequences are MNHEY and SMNVEV (reference sequence). The V and J ends lost 6 bases and 4 bases respectively, with 15 bases between them. This CDR3 spans 14 amino acids.

This clone was observed once. The chain has TRBV2 and TRBJ2-2, with a tentative D call TRBD1 (6 bases). V was cut by 11 bases and J by 0 bases, with 13 bases left in between. This CDR3 region has 14 residues. Germline V gives CDR1 SNHLY, CDR2 FYNNEI. The DNA for the CDR3 is TGTGCCCTTGCCTGGGGGCCGAACACCGGGGAGCTGTTTTTT. Translation: CALAWGPNTGELFF.

This clone appeared once. The chain has TRBV6-5 and TRBJ1-2; D gene uncertain. This CDR3 is built from 12 residues. CDR1 and CDR2 from the germline V gene are MNHEY and SVGAGI. The V and J ends lost 6 bases and 5 bases respectively, with 10 bases between them. CDR3 amino acids: CASSPGGYGYTF. For the CDR3, the DNA is TGTGCCAGCAGCCCAGGTGGTTATGGCTACACCTTC.

On this clone itself: Because the CDR3's place on the DNA is in doubt, the DNA is left out and the CDR3 is given as listed by TCRdb. V usage is TRBV28 and J usage is TRBJ2-1; the D call in the table, TRBD2, was not verified against the DNA. The CDR3 length equals 13 residues, ends included. Germline assignment: CDR1 MDHEN and CDR2 SYDVKM. This CDR3 reads CASSWGTGTRNFF.

V is TRBV6-5 and J is TRBJ1-5; possibly TRBD1 for D (5 bases). Trimming cost V 8 bases and J 8 bases, with 16 bases left between them. Per germline, CDR1 MNHEY and CDR2 SVGAGI. The CDR3 has 13 residues. CDR3 sequence (DNA): TGTGCCAGCTGCGCGGTCCAGGGCAAGCCCCAGCATTTT. The encoded protein is CASCAVQGKPQHF.

This sequence joins TRBV27 and TRBJ2-3; tentatively, D is TRBD1 (6 bases). CDR3 length: 14 residues. V was clipped by 2 bases and J by 1 base, with 7 bases between them. The germline CDR1 and CDR2 sequences are MNHEY and SMNVEV (reference sequence). The CDR3 reads CASSLEGGTDTQYF. The CDR3 DNA is TGTGCCAGCAGTTTAGAGGGGGGCACAGATACGCAGTATTTT.

The rearrangement uses TRBV2 and TRBJ2-3, with D unclear. This CDR3 has 16 residues. The germline CDR1 and CDR2 sequences are SNHLY and FYNNEI. Trimming left V 2 bases short and J 3 bases short, with 15 bases between. CDR3 DNA: TGTGCCAGCAGTGAAATTACCATAGGCGGTACAGATACGCAGTATTTT. Its translation is CASSEITIGGTDTQYF.

The chain uses TRBV18 and TRBJ2-7; a possible D gene is TRBD2 (6 bases). With 3 bases removed from V and 1 base from J, the gap between germline ends came to 10 bases. There are 14 residues in the CDR3. Germline V gene data show CDR1 as KGHSH and CDR2 as LQKENI. The CDR3 DNA follows: TGTGCCAGCTCACCCGGGACTTTATCCTACGAGCAGTACTTC. Its translation: CASSPGTLSYEQYF.

This rearrangement joins TRBV6-5 to TRBJ1-2; tentative D call: TRBD1 (6 bases). Germline CDR1 MNHEY, CDR2 SVGAGI. The CDR3 spans 13 residues. The V end lost 8 bases, the J end lost 3 bases, and 13 bases lay between the germline ends. DNA for the CDR3: TGTGCCAGCCGACGGACAGAGGACTATGGCTACACCTTC. Its translation: CASRRTEDYGYTF.

The V gene is TRBV29-1, the J gene TRBJ1-1; D perhaps matches TRBD1 (5 bases). CDR1 and CDR2 (germline): SQVTM, ANQGSEA. V was clipped by 1 base and J by 5 bases, with 11 bases between them. The CDR3 sequence is 13 residues long. CDR3 residues: CSVEGRVVTEAFF. CDR3 in DNA: TGCAGCGTTGAAGGCAGGGTGGTAACTGAAGCTTTCTTT.

CDR3 loop: CASSSWTGGEETQYF. CDR3 sequence (DNA): TGTGCCAGCAGCTCTTGGACAGGGGGCGAAGAGACCCAGTACTTC. The rearrangement links TRBV7-9 to TRBJ2-5, with 11 bases fitting TRBD1. V lost 4 bases, J lost 3 bases, and 4 bases stayed unmatched. Germline CDR1 is SEHNR and CDR2 is FQNEAQ (reference sequence). The length of the CDR3 is 15 residues.

A remark on this clone: At one boundary the junction diverges from the germline segment, which might be a read error. The gene calls are TRBV18 and TRBJ1-1; 7 bases align to TRBD1. Germline loops: CDR1 KGHSH, CDR2 LQKENI. The CDR3 runs 10 residues. CDR3 in DNA: TGTGCCAGCTCACCTTTGACAGGGTCGTTT. Its translation: CASSPLTGSF.

V usage is TRBV10-3 and J usage is TRBJ1-5; D is uncertain. The CDR3 length is 13 residues. Trimming removed 5 bases at V and 4 bases at J, with 9 bases between. CDR1 is ENHRY and CDR2 is SYGVKD in the germline V gene. Here the CDR3 DNA reads TGTGCCATCAGTCCGGAGCAAAATCAGCCCCAGCATTTT. Protein product: CAISPEQNQPQHF.

This clone was picked up a small number of times. The chain joins TRBV10-3 to TRBJ1-1; TRBD1 aligns across 10 bases. V dropped 4 bases and J dropped 5; count of bases not matched to a gene: 10. This CDR3 region has 16 residues. The germline V gene has CDR1 ENHRY and CDR2 SYGVKD. The chain's CDR3 is CAISVDRGRIRTEAFF. The CDR3 coding sequence is TGTGCCATCAGTGTTGACAGGGGGCGAATCCGAACTGAAGCTTTCTTT.

V and J are TRBV10-2 and TRBJ2-7; possibly TRBD1 for D (5 bases). The CDR3 covers 15 residues. Trimming left V 3 bases short and J 7 bases short, with 19 bases between. Looked up from germline, CDR1 is WSHSY and CDR2 is SAAADI. The CDR3 here is CASSDLVSRPGEQYF. CDR3 nucleotide sequence: TGCGCCAGCAGTGACCTTGTCTCCAGGCCAGGGGAGCAGTACTTC.

V usage is TRBV5-1 and J usage is TRBJ1-2, with 7 bases matching TRBD1. This CDR3 region has 16 residues. Trimming cost V 2 bases and J 4 bases; bases outside gene matches: 11. From germline, CDR1 is SGHRS and CDR2 YFSETQ. CDR3 amino acids: CASSFQGQYRVYGYTF. The CDR3 DNA follows: TGCGCCAGCAGCTTCCAGGGACAGTACCGGGTCTATGGCTACACCTTC.

For the CDR3, the DNA is TGCGCCAGCAGTGCCAGGGTAGACTATGGCTACACCTTC. Translated, it gives CASSARVDYGYTF. V gene TRBV10-1 combines with J gene TRBJ1-2, with TRBD1 as a possible D gene (5 bases). Germline assignment: CDR1 WNHNN and CDR2 SYGVQD (reference sequence). V lost 4 bases to trimming and J lost 3 bases, with 9 bases between them. This CDR3 contains 13 residues.

The chain is built from TRBV29-1 and TRBJ2-7; D is perhaps TRBD2 (5 bases). V was trimmed by 6 bases and J by 2 bases, leaving 23 bases between them. The CDR3 consists of 16 residues. Germline values: CDR1 SQVTM, CDR2 ANQGSEA. In DNA, the CDR3 is TGCAGCGTCTCTACCCCGGGAAGGGTCTTGACCTACGAGCAGTACTTC. It codes for CSVSTPGRVLTYEQYF.

The chain has TRBV30 and TRBJ1-2; 9 positions agree with TRBD1. Trimming took 3 bases from V and 7 from J; bases not matched to a gene: 6. The CDR3 sequence is 13 residues long. Per germline, CDR1 GTSNPN and CDR2 SVGIG (reference sequence). In nucleotides, the CDR3 is TGTGCCTGGAGAGAAACAGGGGGCCTTGGCTACACCTTC. This codes for CAWRETGGLGYTF.